The present entry profiles one TCR beta chain with its context. V dropped 6 bases and J dropped 1; count of bases not matched to a gene: 9. In germline, CDR1 is MNHEY, CDR2 SVGAGI. The CDR3 consists of 15 residues. This PCR relied on a set of 60 Vbeta primers and 13 Jbeta primers. Measured with immunoSEQ multiplex PCR; TCRdb has only the in-frame clones, and not every one. The table includes about 130,000 clones, under 85% detected once. These data are taken from a study of cytomegalovirus exposure and HLA in healthy donors. J is TRBJ2-7 and V is TRBV6-5, with 7 positions matching TRBD2. Sequencing used PBMCs. The TCR originated in a male donor in good health and CMV-seropositive. CDR3 sequence: CASSSPREASYEQYF. The CDR3 DNA is TGTGCCAGCAGCTCCCCCCGGGAGGCATCCTACGAGCAGTACTTC.